The clone carrying this TCR beta chain was counted only a few times. As yet, its antigen is unknown. Using unique molecular identifiers, the investigators prepared the TCRbeta library. MiXCR was run by TCRdb on the PCR reads, yielding one entry per CDR3 protein. The table lists roughly 120,000 distinct CDR3 sequences, around 23% of them singletons. This sample was included in a study of T-cell reconstitution after alpha-beta-depleted transplantation in children. Study-wide findings and caveats: It was newly produced T cells that mostly accounted for T-cell counts and diversity one year after transplant. Where alpha-beta T cells came from about two months after transplant was reportedly several hundred expanded graft clones. Certain patients had high TCRbeta diversity at day 60, and it came from recipient T cells and thymic progenitors that survived.

CDR1 is SGHTA, CDR2 FQGNSA, per germline. The V gene end was trimmed by 2 bases and the J gene end by 11 bases; junction bases not matched to a gene: 18. The CDR3 covers 17 residues. The source was PBMCs, mostly from graft donor cells, collected 180 days after TCRalphabeta/CD19-depleted stem cell transplant. The chain recombines TRBV7-2 with TRBJ2-4; TRBD2 aligns across 7 bases. This TCR derives from a male patient aged 2-10 years who had a stem cell transplant for chronic granulomatous disease, so the T cells may come from the graft donor. The DNA of the CDR3 is TGTGCCAGCAGCTTATGGGGGACTACCCTAGAGTTCGGAGTTCAGTACTTC. This translates into CASSLWGTTLEFGVQYF.